One sample yielded the 15 T cell receptor beta chains listed below, sequenced in a study of blood T cell repertoires in COVID-19. Profiled with immunoSEQ multiplex PCR; TCRdb holds only in-frame clones, not every one. The sample shows under 400,000 clones, almost 90% of them seen only once. The sample taken for sequencing was peripheral blood. These receptors originate from a man aged 18 to 35 with active or convalescent COVID-19.

This clone was seen at least ten times. This CDR3 is CASSPSGTGDEQYF. CDR3 nucleotide sequence: TGTGCCAGCAGTCCCTCCGGGACAGGGGACGAGCAGTACTTC. The V call is TRBV6-5, the J call TRBJ2-7; 10 bases align to TRBD1. CDR3 length: 14 amino acids. With 5 bases clipped from V and 5 bases from J, the junction kept 6 bases outside the gene matches. Germline V gene data show CDR1 as MNHEY and CDR2 as SVGAGI.

V usage is TRBV28 and J usage is TRBJ2-1; 14 nucleotides match TRBD2. Germline V gives CDR1 MDHEN, CDR2 SYDVKM. This CDR3 spans 18 amino acids. The V gene end was trimmed by 1 base and the J gene end by 6 bases; junction bases not matched to a gene: 8. CDR3 DNA sequence: TGTGCCAGCAGTTTATCGGGGGCGGGACTAGCGGGAGTCAATGAGCAGTTCTTC. This translates into CASSLSGAGLAGVNEQFF. Looking up the rest from reference TRBV28 and TRBJ2-1 gives the full variable domain: DVKVTQSSRYLVKRTGEKVFLECVQDMDHENMFWYRQDPGLGLRLIYFSYDVKMKEKGDIPEGYSVSREKKERFSLILESASTNQTSMYLCASSLSGAGLAGVNEQFFGPGTRLTVL.

The rearrangement links TRBV7-8 to TRBJ2-2; 9 positions match TRBD1. Trimming took 5 bases from V and 8 from J; bases not matched to a gene: 6. CDR1 SGHVS and CDR2 FQNEAQ come from the germline V gene. CDR3 length: 14 amino acids. CDR3 region: CASSKQGAGGELFF. The CDR3 nucleotides are TGTGCCAGCAGCAAACAGGGGGCTGGTGGGGAGCTGTTTTTT.

V and J are TRBV19 and TRBJ1-5; TRBD1 might be the D (5 bases). Germline V gene lookup returns CDR1 LNHDA and CDR2 SQIVND (reference sequence). Trimming pared 7 bases from V and 1 base from J, leaving 14 bases between. The CDR3 totals 15 residues. CDR3 coding DNA: TGTGCCAGTACCACCCTAGGGGAAAGCAATCAGCCCCAGCATTTT. Amino acid sequence: CASTTLGESNQPQHF.

The chain carries TRBV6-2 or TRBV6-3 and TRBJ2-1; 10 nucleotides agree with TRBD2. The CDR3 length is 16 residues. Germline CDR1 MNHEY, CDR2 SVGEGT. V lost 4 bases, J lost 4 bases, and 7 bases stayed unmatched. CDR3 bases: TGTGCCAGCAGTTCCCTGCTAGCGGGAGATTACAATGAGCAGTTCTTC. It is translated as CASSSLLAGDYNEQFF.

This sequence joins TRBV19 and TRBJ2-7; TRBD2 is a possible D gene (5 bases). The germline V gene encodes CDR1 LNHDA and CDR2 SQIVND (reference sequence). The CDR3 is 13 amino acids. The V and J ends lost 3 bases and 9 bases respectively, with 15 bases between them. The CDR3 nucleotides read TGTGCCAGTAGTATCTCCAACGGGGATGGGCAGTACTTC. It is translated as CASSISNGDGQYF.

Here the CDR3 reads CASRGQGGPLHF. CDR3 bases: TGTGCCAGCAGAGGACAGGGGGGACCCCTCCACTTT. The V and J genes are TRBV6-5 and TRBJ1-6; 10 bases agree with TRBD1. The CDR3 length is 12 residues. CDR1 MNHEY and CDR2 SVGAGI come from the germline V gene. V trimming: 6 bases; J trimming: 12 bases; junction bases outside the gene matches: 2.

The V call is TRBV7-8, the J call TRBJ1-5; tentative D call: TRBD1 (5 bases). CDR3 length: 14 residues. Between the trimmed V and J ends, which lost 4 bases and 9 bases, there was a span of 16 bases. Germline V gene lookup returns CDR1 SGHVS and CDR2 FQNEAQ. The CDR3 loop reads CASSSKAGTWPQHF. The CDR3 DNA is TGTGCCAGCAGCTCAAAGGCGGGGACTTGGCCCCAGCATTTT.

On this clone: Germline and junction disagree at one end, which may indicate a read error. The chain combines TRBV2 with TRBJ2-6; possible D gene TRBD1, 5 bases. The V gene's germline CDR1 is SNHLY and CDR2 FYNNEI. The CDR3 runs 16 residues. CDR3 residues: CASIPGLLSGANVLTF. The CDR3 DNA reads TGTGCCAGCATTCCGGGCCTCCTCTCTGGGGCCAACGTGCTGACTTTC.

The chain links TRBV7-9 to TRBJ2-7; the match to TRBD2 covers 11 bases. Germline-derived CDR1 and CDR2 are SEHNR and FQNEAQ (reference sequence). The junction had 8 bases not matched to a gene; V was cut back by 5 bases and J by 5 bases. This CDR3 has 15 residues. DNA of the CDR3: TGTGCCAGCAGCGCTCGACTAGCGGGGTTGGACGAGCAGTACTTC. Translating it yields CASSARLAGLDEQYF.

This clone was seen a single time. The chain combines TRBV5-6 with TRBJ1-1; D gene uncertain. Trimming pared 1 base from V and 3 bases from J, leaving 19 bases between. Per the germline V gene, CDR1 is SGHDT and CDR2 is YYEEEE. The CDR3 has 17 amino acids. The CDR3 DNA reads TGTGCCAGCAGCTTGACCAGGTCCATAATGAGGGACACTGAAGCTTTCTTT. Amino acids: CASSLTRSIMRDTEAFF.

CDR3 sequence reads: CASMPSGGNNEQFF. DNA for the CDR3: TGTGCCAGCATGCCCAGCGGGGGTAACAATGAGCAGTTCTTC. The chain links TRBV27 to TRBJ2-1, with 8 bases fitting TRBD2. Germline loops: CDR1 MNHEY, CDR2 SMNVEV (reference sequence). The J segment lost 5 bases and the V segment lost 7 bases, leaving 7 bases of the junction unmatched. The CDR3 has 14 residues.

This chain links TRBV9 with TRBJ2-2, with 10 bases identical to TRBD1. The CDR3 length is 15 residues. Germline V gene data show CDR1 as SGDLS and CDR2 as YYNGEE. With 0 bases clipped from V and 9 bases from J, the junction kept 5 bases outside the gene matches. The CDR3: CASSVGQGAVRELFF. CDR3 sequence (DNA): TGTGCCAGCAGCGTAGGACAGGGGGCGGTCCGGGAGCTGTTTTTT.

The V call is TRBV7-9, the J call TRBJ2-3; 14 bases agree with TRBD2. Trimming cost V 2 bases and J 3 bases; bases outside gene matches: 4. This CDR3 has 17 amino acids. Germline V gene data show CDR1 as SEHNR and CDR2 as FQNEAQ (reference sequence). The CDR3 region is CASSLRGTSGRTDTQYF. CDR3 nucleotides: TGTGCCAGCAGCTTAAGGGGGACTAGCGGGAGAACAGATACGCAGTATTTT.

The J gene is TRBJ1-2, the V gene TRBV11-2, with a tentative D call TRBD1 (6 bases). Trimming cost V 3 bases and J 1 base, with 15 bases left between them. Germline-derived CDR1 and CDR2 are SGHAT and FQNNGV. The CDR3 consists of 16 residues. CDR3 residues: CASSFTGTRINYGYTF. DNA of the CDR3: TGTGCCAGCAGCTTTACCGGGACACGGATTAACTATGGCTACACCTTC.